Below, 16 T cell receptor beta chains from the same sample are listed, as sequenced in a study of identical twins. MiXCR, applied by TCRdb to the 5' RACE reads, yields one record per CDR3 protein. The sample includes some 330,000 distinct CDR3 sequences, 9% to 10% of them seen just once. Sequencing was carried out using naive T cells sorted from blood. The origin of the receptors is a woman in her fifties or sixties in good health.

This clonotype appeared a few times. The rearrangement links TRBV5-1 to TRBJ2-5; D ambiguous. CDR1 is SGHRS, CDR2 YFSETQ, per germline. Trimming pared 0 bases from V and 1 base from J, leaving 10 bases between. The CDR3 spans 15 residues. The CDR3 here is CASSLVSLSQETQYF. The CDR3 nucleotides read TGCGCCAGCAGCTTGGTTTCGCTAAGCCAAGAGACCCAGTACTTC.

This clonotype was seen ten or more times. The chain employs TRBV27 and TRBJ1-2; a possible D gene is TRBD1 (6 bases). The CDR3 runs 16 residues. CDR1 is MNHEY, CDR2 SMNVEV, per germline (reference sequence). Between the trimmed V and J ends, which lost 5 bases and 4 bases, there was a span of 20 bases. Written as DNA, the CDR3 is TGTGCCAGCAGTGAGACAGGTTTGGGGTCTGGCTATGGCTACACCTTC. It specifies CASSETGLGSGYGYTF.

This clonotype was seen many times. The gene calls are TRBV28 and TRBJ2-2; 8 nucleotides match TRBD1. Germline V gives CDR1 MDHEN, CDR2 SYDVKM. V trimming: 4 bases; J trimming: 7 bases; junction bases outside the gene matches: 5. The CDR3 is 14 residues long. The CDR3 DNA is TGTGCCAGCAGTTCCACAGGGGGAATCGGGGAGCTGTTTTTT. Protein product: CASSSTGGIGELFF.

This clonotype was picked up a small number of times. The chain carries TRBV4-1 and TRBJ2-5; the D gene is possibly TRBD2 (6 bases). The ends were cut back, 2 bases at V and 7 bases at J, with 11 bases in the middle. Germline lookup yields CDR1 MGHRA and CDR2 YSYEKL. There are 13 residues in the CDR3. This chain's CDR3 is CASSQTGRGTQYF. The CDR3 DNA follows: TGCGCCAGCAGCCAAACGGGGCGGGGGACCCAGTACTTC.

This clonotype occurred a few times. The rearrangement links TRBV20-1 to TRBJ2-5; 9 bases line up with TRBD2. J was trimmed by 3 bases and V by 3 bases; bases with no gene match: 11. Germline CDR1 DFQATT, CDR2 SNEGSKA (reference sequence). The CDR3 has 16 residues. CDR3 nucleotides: TGCAGTGCTAGCCCCTGGAGGCGGGAGGGGGAAGAGACCCAGTACTTC. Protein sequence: CSASPWRREGEETQYF.

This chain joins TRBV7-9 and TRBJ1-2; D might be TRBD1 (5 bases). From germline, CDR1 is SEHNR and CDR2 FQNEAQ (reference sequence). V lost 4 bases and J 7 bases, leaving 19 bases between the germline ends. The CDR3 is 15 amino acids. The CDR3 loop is CASSSTGTSSFGYTF. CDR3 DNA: TGTGCCAGCAGCTCCACAGGAACGAGCTCTTTTGGCTACACCTTC.

The CDR3 is CASSSGLEGANQPQHF. CDR3 DNA: TGCGCCAGCAGCTCCGGGTTGGAGGGGGCAAATCAGCCCCAGCATTTT. The genes are TRBV5-1 and TRBJ1-5; TRBD1 matches 7 bases. Germline V gives CDR1 SGHRS, CDR2 YFSETQ. V lost 3 bases, J lost 4 bases, and 10 bases stayed unmatched. The CDR3 sequence is 16 residues long.

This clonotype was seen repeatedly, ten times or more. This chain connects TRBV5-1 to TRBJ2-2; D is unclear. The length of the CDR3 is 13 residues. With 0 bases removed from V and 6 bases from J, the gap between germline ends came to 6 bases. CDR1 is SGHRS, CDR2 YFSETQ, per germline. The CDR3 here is CASSLDLAGELFF. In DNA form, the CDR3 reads TGCGCCAGCAGCTTGGACTTGGCCGGGGAGCTGTTTTTT.

The CDR3 sequence is CASSLQGHGNTIYF. The CDR3 coding sequence is TGTGCCAGTAGTCTACAGGGTCATGGAAACACCATATATTTT. The V gene is TRBV19, the J gene TRBJ1-3; tentatively, D is TRBD1 (6 bases). Germline values: CDR1 LNHDA, CDR2 SQIVND (reference sequence). The CDR3 has 14 amino acids. Trimming cost V 5 bases and J 3 bases, with 11 bases left between them.

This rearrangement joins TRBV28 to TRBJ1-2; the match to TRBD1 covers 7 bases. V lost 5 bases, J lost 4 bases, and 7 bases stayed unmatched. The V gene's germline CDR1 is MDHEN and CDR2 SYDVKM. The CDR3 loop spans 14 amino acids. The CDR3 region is CASSPGQPLYGYTF. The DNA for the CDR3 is TGTGCCAGCAGTCCGGGACAGCCACTCTATGGCTACACCTTC.

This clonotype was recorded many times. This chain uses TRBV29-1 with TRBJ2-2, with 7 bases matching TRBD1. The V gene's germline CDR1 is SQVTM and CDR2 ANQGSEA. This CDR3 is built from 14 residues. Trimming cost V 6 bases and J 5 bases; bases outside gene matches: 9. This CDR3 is CSVLPGTATGELFF. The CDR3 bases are TGCAGCGTCCTTCCAGGGACAGCGACCGGGGAGCTGTTTTTT.

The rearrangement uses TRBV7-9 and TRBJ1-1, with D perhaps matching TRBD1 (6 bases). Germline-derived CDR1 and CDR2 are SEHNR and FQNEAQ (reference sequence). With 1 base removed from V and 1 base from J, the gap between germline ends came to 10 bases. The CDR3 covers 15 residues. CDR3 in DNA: TGTGCCAGCAGCTTAGGGGGGCCGGGGAACACTGAAGCTTTCTTT. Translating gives CASSLGGPGNTEAFF.

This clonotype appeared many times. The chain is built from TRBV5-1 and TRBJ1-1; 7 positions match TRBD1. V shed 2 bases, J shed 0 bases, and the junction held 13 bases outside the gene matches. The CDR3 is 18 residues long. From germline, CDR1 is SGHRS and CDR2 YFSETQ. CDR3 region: CASSLLRQGVNMNTEAFF. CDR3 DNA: TGCGCCAGCAGCTTACTCCGACAGGGAGTGAATATGAACACTGAAGCTTTCTTT.

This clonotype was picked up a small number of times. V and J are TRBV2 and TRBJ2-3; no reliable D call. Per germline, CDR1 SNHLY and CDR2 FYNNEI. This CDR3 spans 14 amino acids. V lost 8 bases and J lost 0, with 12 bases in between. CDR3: CASADGASTDTQYF. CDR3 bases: TGTGCCAGCGCGGACGGCGCTAGCACAGATACGCAGTATTTT.

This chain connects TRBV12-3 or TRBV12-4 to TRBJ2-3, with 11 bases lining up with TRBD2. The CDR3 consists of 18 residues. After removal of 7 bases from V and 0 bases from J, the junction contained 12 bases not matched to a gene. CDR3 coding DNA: TGTGCCAGCAATAACCCTAGCGGGAGGTTGTCTAGCACAGATACGCAGTATTTT. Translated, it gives CASNNPSGRLSSTDTQYF.

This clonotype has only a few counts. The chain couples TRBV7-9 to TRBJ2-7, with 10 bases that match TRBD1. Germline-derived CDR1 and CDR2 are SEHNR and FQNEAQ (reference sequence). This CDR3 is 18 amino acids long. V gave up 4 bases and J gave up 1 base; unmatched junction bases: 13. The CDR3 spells CASSSGRWGQGSSYEQYF. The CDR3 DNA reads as TGTGCCAGCAGCTCAGGGCGGTGGGGACAGGGGTCTTCCTACGAGCAGTACTTC.